The clone carrying this TCR beta chain was picked up many times. As yet, its antigen is unknown. TCR cDNA molecules each had a unique molecular identifier. In TCRdb, the 5' RACE reads were re-called with MiXCR into one record per CDR3 protein. Among 25,000 or so distinct CDR3 sequences, around 13% were seen once, and the ten largest hold about 25%. The CDR3 contains 16 residues. The junction had 5 bases not matched to a gene; V was cut back by 0 bases and J by 3 bases. Germline V lookup: CDR1 SGHTA, CDR2 FQGNSA. The data were obtained in a study of spatial heterogeneity in lung cancer. Whole-study context: Each time, sequencing found more beta-chain sequences than alpha-chain sequences.

Indicated time point: sample taken at primary tumor resection. Whole RNA obtained from tumor, nontumor lung or frozen PBMC underwent sequencing without sorting. A total of about 73 untreated early-stage non-small cell lung cancer patients served as donors. General study results and limits: More often at tumor resection than at routine follow-up, ubiquitous expanded tumor TCRs were detected in the blood.

The source is a female donor with early-stage non-small cell lung cancer. Sequencing used PBMCs, obtained at surgery. The J gene is TRBJ2-4, the V gene TRBV7-2; 7 bases are a match to TRBD2. In nucleotides, the CDR3 is TGTGCCAGCAGCTTAGCAGGGAGGGAAGTCAAAAACATTCAGTACTTC. It yields the protein CASSLAGREVKNIQYF.